This T cell receptor beta chain was retrieved from a study of early T cells in non-severe SARS-CoV-2 infection. The overall study: Chains were unpaired, as sequencing was done on bulk RNA from unsorted whole blood.

Individually, cDNA molecules had unique molecular identifiers attached to them. TCRdb fed the 5' RACE reads into MiXCR, producing one record per CDR3 protein. The repertoire holds 85,000 to 90,000 distinct CDR3 sequences, with approximately 15% as singletons. The CDR3 is 14 amino acids. Trimming pared 5 bases from V and 1 base from J, leaving 10 bases between. CDR1 is SGHVS and CDR2 is FNYEAQ in the germline V gene. The sample comprised whole blood. The gene calls are TRBV7-6 and TRBJ2-3; D is undetermined. The sequence was collected from an adult who was a healthcare worker with PCR-confirmed SARS-CoV-2 infection or an uninfected control (not recorded which). CDR3 sequence (DNA): TGTGCCAGCAGCGAAACCCCAGGCACAGATACGCAGTATTTT. Protein: CASSETPGTDTQYF.